This TCR beta chain was retrieved from a study of cytomegalovirus exposure and HLA in healthy donors. About the study: A prior analysis found more than 90 million unique TCR beta sequences from some 200 million T cells.

Notes on the study in general: In an earlier analysis, about 87% or about 30%: the productive usage of most TCR beta V segments. Some public TCRs appeared in many individuals, while most sequences were rare.

Turning to this clone: The antigen remains unidentified.

CDR3 size: 11 residues. V was pared by 4 bases and J by 9 bases, with 9 bases between. Germline assignment: CDR1 MNHEY and CDR2 SVGAGI. The primer mix had 60 Vbeta and 13 Jbeta primers. Clones were read by immunoSEQ multiplex PCR, and TCRdb kept only the in-frame ones, dropping some. The sample includes approximately 160,000 clones, almost 80% of them seen just once. This sequence was found in a man aged 18-30 years in good health and CMV-seropositive. Sequenced material: PBMCs. This sequence joins TRBV6-5 and TRBJ1-1, with no clear D. The CDR3: CASSLGGKAFF. The CDR3 coding sequence is TGTGCCAGCAGTTTAGGAGGGAAAGCTTTCTTT.